What follows are 30 T cell receptor beta chains derived from one specimen sequenced in a study of spatial heterogeneity in lung cancer. General observations from the study: Tumoral mutation counts were tracked by counts of expanded intratumoral alpha and beta TCRs.

As to time point: sample taken at primary tumor resection. These receptors have no identified antigens. TCRdb passed the 5' RACE reads through MiXCR, listing each CDR3 protein once. Altogether fewer than 15,000 distinct CDR3 sequences are present, approximately 5.6% being singletons, with the ten largest covering approximately 10%. Sequencing used lung tumor tissue, obtained at surgery. Receptors originate from a female donor with early-stage non-small cell lung cancer.

This clonotype showed up many times. A library made for alpha chains picked up this beta chain off target, so its size means little. This chain uses TRBV27 with TRBJ2-5; D remains ambiguous. The V end was cut by 0 bases, the J end by 5 bases, with 7 bases between. The germline V gene encodes CDR1 MNHEY and CDR2 SMNVEV (reference sequence). The CDR3 runs to 13 residues. The CDR3 region is CASSLSIGETQYF. CDR3 DNA: TGTGCCAGCAGTTTATCGATCGGGGAGACCCAGTACTTC.

This clonotype was counted at least ten times. This beta chain represents an off-target read in a library built for alpha chains; its size is of limited meaning. The rearrangement links TRBV5-1 to TRBJ1-2; 8 nucleotides line up with TRBD1. V shed 6 bases, J shed 6 bases, and the junction held 7 bases outside the gene matches. The CDR3 consists of 13 residues. Germline V gene data show CDR1 as SGHRS and CDR2 as YFSETQ. The CDR3 sequence: CASTDREGNGYTF. The CDR3 region has the DNA TGCGCCAGCACGGACAGGGAGGGCAATGGCTACACCTTC.

In this sample, this clonotype turned up many times. This beta chain turned up in a library designed for alpha chains; as an off-target read, its abundance says little. The chain combines TRBV6-6 with TRBJ2-7; 7 bases align to TRBD2. Unmatched junction bases numbered 10, after V lost 5 bases and J lost 0 bases. CDR3 length equals 16 residues. Germline-derived CDR1 and CDR2 are MNHNY and SVGAGI (reference sequence). The CDR3 spells CASSRLARGASYEQYF. As DNA, the CDR3 is TGTGCCAGCAGTCGACTAGCCCGCGGCGCCTCCTACGAGCAGTACTTC.

This clonotype is classed as medium-sized. This beta chain is a stray sequence in a library constructed for alpha chains; its clone size is not meaningful. The chain joins TRBV7-8 to TRBJ1-5; D is uncertain. The CDR3 totals 14 residues. The V gene lost 7 bases and the J gene lost 5 bases, with 15 bases spanning the gap. In germline, CDR1 is SGHVS, CDR2 FQNEAQ. The CDR3 nucleotides are TGTGCCAGCACCTTTGGCCGGTTAGATCAGCCCCAGCATTTT. This sequence encodes CASTFGRLDQPQHF. Supplemented by reference TRBV7-8 and TRBJ1-5, the full variable domain reads GAGVSQSPRYKVAKRGQDVALRCDPISGHVSLFWYQQALGQGPEFLTYFQNEAQLDKSGLPSDRFFAERPEGSVSTLKIQRTQQEDSAVYLCASTFGRLDQPQHFGDGTRLSIL.

At least ten counts were recorded for this clonotype. This beta chain appears as a stray read in a library generated for alpha chains; its size is not informative. The gene calls are TRBV11-2 and TRBJ1-2, with unresolved D. Trimming took off 5 bases at V and 10 bases at J, with 14 bases between the two ends. The CDR3 covers 12 residues. The germline CDR1 and CDR2 sequences are SGHAT and FQNNGV. The CDR3 protein is CASSKLYADYTF. The CDR3 bases are TGTGCCAGCAGCAAGCTCTACGCTGACTACACCTTC. The full variable domain, rest sourced from reference TRBV11-2 and TRBJ1-2, is EAGVAQSPRYKIIEKRQSVAFWCNPISGHATLYWYQQILGQGPKLLIQFQNNGVVDDSQLPKDRFSAERLKGVDSTLKIQPAKLEDSAVYLCASSKLYADYTFGSGTRLTVV.

At least ten counts were recorded for this clonotype. Being off target in a library aimed at alpha chains, this beta chain has a size of little meaning. The chain carries TRBV5-8 and TRBJ2-7, with D possibly TRBD1 on 5 matching bases. CDR3 size: 13 residues. With 3 bases removed from V and 2 bases from J, the gap between germline ends came to 9 bases. CDR1 and CDR2 from the germline V gene are SGHTS and YDEGEE. The CDR3 region is CASSSQGPYEQYF. CDR3 coding DNA: TGTGCCAGCAGCTCGCAGGGCCCCTACGAGCAGTACTTC.

At least ten counts were recorded for this clonotype. A library prepared for alpha chains yielded this beta chain as an off-target read; its size is of little meaning. The V call is TRBV12-3 or TRBV12-4, the J call TRBJ1-5; D is unresolved. The CDR3 runs 15 residues. Between the trimmed V and J ends, which lost 6 bases and 0 bases, there was a span of 12 bases. The CDR3: CASSWYGDSNQPQHF. As DNA, the CDR3 is TGTGCCAGCAGCTGGTACGGGGATAGCAATCAGCCCCAGCATTTT.

This clonotype was seen repeatedly, ten times or more. Since the library was made to target alpha chains, this beta chain is a stray read and its abundance is not meaningful. J is TRBJ2-4 and V is TRBV5-5; a weak D match, TRBD1 (5 bases). The V end lost 5 bases, the J end lost 7 bases, and 13 bases lay between the germline ends. The CDR3 extends over 13 amino acids. Germline values: CDR1 SGHKS, CDR2 YYEKEE (reference sequence). The CDR3 DNA follows: TGTGCCAGCAGAAACGACAGACGGAACATTCAGTACTTC. Protein: CASRNDRRNIQYF.

This clonotype qualifies as medium-sized. This beta chain is a stray read from a library made for alpha chains; its abundance is not meaningful. The rearrangement uses TRBV19 and TRBJ2-7; D might be TRBD2 (6 bases). The germline V gene encodes CDR1 LNHDA and CDR2 SQIVND (reference sequence). This CDR3 is 17 amino acids long. Trimming removed 3 bases from V and 2 bases from J, with 20 bases in between. The CDR3 DNA reads TGTGCCAGTAGTATTATCGGGGGAGCGGCCAACCCCTACGAGCAGTACTTC. It specifies CASSIIGGAANPYEQYF.

In this sample, this clonotype turned up many times. This beta chain came through as a stray read in a library set up for alpha chains, and its size says little. As DNA, the CDR3 is TGTGCCAGCAGCTTAGTCGTCCTCGCCTCTACTGATGAGCAGTTCTTC. It translates to CASSLVVLASTDEQFF. V gene TRBV7-9 combines with J gene TRBJ2-1; no clear D gene. The V and J ends lost 1 base and 8 bases respectively, with 18 bases between them. The CDR3 is 16 amino acids. Germline V gene sequence: CDR1 SEHNR, CDR2 FQNEAQ (reference sequence).

This clonotype was recorded many times. This beta chain is an unintended read in a library built for alpha chains; its size means little. This chain links TRBV20-1 with TRBJ1-1; possibly TRBD1 for D (5 bases). The CDR3 totals 11 residues. Looked up from germline, CDR1 is DFQATT and CDR2 is SNEGSKA (reference sequence). Trimming took 2 bases from V and 9 from J, leaving 10 bases between them. CDR3 sequence reads: CSARQGQKAFF. The CDR3 nucleotides read TGCAGTGCTAGACAGGGCCAGAAAGCTTTCTTT.

This clonotype was picked up many times. Because the library targeted alpha chains, this beta chain is an off-target read whose size means little. The rearrangement uses TRBV4-2 and TRBJ2-7; D possibly corresponds to TRBD2 (5 bases). CDR3 length: 15 residues. Germline CDR1 is LGHNA and CDR2 is YNFKEQ. V lost 0 bases and J 4 bases, leaving 13 bases between the germline ends. The CDR3 DNA reads as TGTGCCAGCAGCCAAGATCCGGGGTCCTTTTACGAGCAGTACTTC. It yields the protein CASSQDPGSFYEQYF.

The sample holds many counts of this clonotype. Little can be read into the size of this beta chain, an off-target read in a library designed for alpha chains. The V and J genes are TRBV20-1 and TRBJ2-7; 8 positions match TRBD1. With 6 bases clipped from V and 6 bases from J, the junction kept 13 bases outside the gene matches. CDR3 size: 14 residues. In germline, CDR1 is DFQATT, CDR2 SNEGSKA (reference sequence). The CDR3: CSAPRQGPGSEQYF. The CDR3 DNA sequence: TGCAGTGCCCCCCGACAGGGGCCGGGATCCGAGCAGTACTTC.

This clonotype is labeled as medium-sized. This beta chain was picked up by a library intended for alpha chains and is off target, so its count carries little meaning. The chain links TRBV7-8 to TRBJ2-3, with 13 bases aligning to TRBD2. With V trimmed by 6 bases and J by 2 bases, 5 bases remained unmatched. The length of the CDR3 is 16 residues. Looked up from germline, CDR1 is SGHVS and CDR2 is FQNEAQ. DNA for the CDR3: TGTGCCAGCAGTTGGACTAGCGGGAGTCTCACAGATACGCAGTATTTT. As protein: CASSWTSGSLTDTQYF.

Concerning this clonotype: Because the library targeted alpha chains, this beta chain is an off-target read whose size means little. The gene calls are TRBV20-1 and TRBJ2-1; TRBD2 matches at 9 bases. Germline-derived CDR1 and CDR2 are DFQATT and SNEGSKA (reference sequence). CDR3 length: 14 residues. Trimming took 1 base from V and 7 from J; bases not matched to a gene: 5. For the CDR3, the DNA is TGCAGTGCTAGAGGTAGCGGGAGAGGAAATGAGCAGTTCTTC. Its protein is CSARGSGRGNEQFF.

Judged by abundance, this clonotype is medium-sized. This beta chain slipped into a library made for alpha chains as a stray read, so its size is not meaningful. The CDR3 is CSLRTGRAETQYF. The CDR3 coding sequence is TGCAGTTTGAGAACAGGGAGGGCAGAGACCCAGTACTTC. This chain joins TRBV20-1 and TRBJ2-5; maybe TRBD2 (7 bases). Germline-derived CDR1 and CDR2 are DFQATT and SNEGSKA (reference sequence). V lost 8 bases, J lost 4 bases, and 17 bases lay in between. The CDR3 spans 13 residues.

This clonotype was recorded at least ten times. With the library built for alpha chains, this beta chain is off target and its frequency is not meaningful. The rearrangement links TRBV5-5 to TRBJ2-1; D uncertain. V was cut by 4 bases and J by 2 bases, with 13 bases left in between. This CDR3 contains 15 residues. Looked up from germline, CDR1 is SGHKS and CDR2 is YYEKEE (reference sequence). DNA for the CDR3: TGTGCCAGCAGCACCGACGGATTTACCTACAATGAGCAGTTCTTC. Translation gives CASSTDGFTYNEQFF.

About this clonotype itself: In a library made to pick up alpha chains, this beta chain is a stray read with a size that means little. The chain is built from TRBV3-1 and TRBJ2-1; a weak D match, TRBD2 (6 bases). The V gene lost 4 bases and the J gene lost 6 bases, with 10 bases spanning the gap. CDR1 and CDR2 from the germline V gene are LGHDT and YNNKEL (reference sequence). There are 13 residues in the CDR3. CDR3 sequence reads: CASSRASVNEQFF. Written as DNA, the CDR3 is TGTGCCAGCAGCCGGGCTAGCGTCAATGAGCAGTTCTTC.

This clonotype was counted ten times or more. As an off-target read in a library built for alpha chains, this beta chain has a frequency of little significance. V gene TRBV6-5 combines with J gene TRBJ1-4; D is undetermined. Looked up from germline, CDR1 is MNHEY and CDR2 is SVGAGI. There are 16 residues in the CDR3. V was clipped by 2 bases and J by 4 bases, with 14 bases between them. In DNA, the CDR3 is TGTGCCAGCAGTTACAGCCACAGAATAATTAATGAAAAACTGTTTTTT. It encodes CASSYSHRIINEKLFF.

The sample holds many counts of this clonotype. Because this beta chain is a stray read in a library intended to capture alpha chains, its abundance should not be given much weight. The chain has TRBV7-3 and TRBJ2-4; D is perhaps TRBD1 or TRBD2 (6 bases each). Germline loops: CDR1 SGHTA, CDR2 FQGTGA. The CDR3 has 11 residues. The V and J ends lost 8 bases and 7 bases respectively, with 9 bases between them. In nucleotides, the CDR3 is TGTGCCAGCGGAGGGGGTAACATTCAGTACTTC. Protein sequence: CASGGGNIQYF.

This clonotype has at least ten counts. This beta chain is a stray sequence in a library constructed for alpha chains; its clone size is not meaningful. The chain is built from TRBV9 and TRBJ2-3, with unresolved D. This CDR3 comprises 16 residues. From germline, CDR1 is SGDLS and CDR2 YYNGEE. V shed 6 bases and J shed 0 bases, with 17 bases lying between them. The CDR3 DNA follows: TGTGCCAGCAACGAAATAGAGGACGGTAGCACAGATACGCAGTATTTT. It specifies CASNEIEDGSTDTQYF.

At least ten counts were recorded for this clonotype. This beta chain came through as a stray read in a library set up for alpha chains, and its size says little. The CDR3 here is CASSRGGGMGELFF. The CDR3 nucleotides read TGTGCCAGCAGCCGAGGTGGAGGAATGGGGGAGCTGTTTTTT. The J gene is TRBJ2-2, the V gene TRBV7-3, with D maybe TRBD2 (5 bases). This CDR3 spans 14 amino acids. Trimming took off 5 bases at V and 8 bases at J, with 15 bases between the two ends. Germline V gene lookup returns CDR1 SGHTA and CDR2 FQGTGA.

This clonotype occurred many times. Because the library targeted alpha chains, this beta chain is an off-target read whose size means little. The genes are TRBV7-9 and TRBJ1-5; tentatively, D is TRBD1 (5 bases). There are 14 residues in the CDR3. The germline CDR1 and CDR2 sequences are SEHNR and FQNEAQ (reference sequence). The V gene lost 5 bases and the J gene lost 6 bases, with 14 bases spanning the gap. DNA of the CDR3: TGTGCCAGCAGCGCAGCTGGGGGAGGTCAGCCCCAGCATTTT. Residues: CASSAAGGGQPQHF.

This clonotype appeared many times. Being off target in a library aimed at alpha chains, this beta chain has a size of little meaning. V usage is TRBV28 and J usage is TRBJ1-5; no definite D call. V was pared by 6 bases and J by 7 bases, with 13 bases between. Germline V gives CDR1 MDHEN, CDR2 SYDVKM. The length of the CDR3 is 13 residues. This chain's CDR3 is CASRISAWQPQHF. CDR3 coding DNA: TGTGCCAGCAGGATCAGTGCGTGGCAGCCCCAGCATTTT.

Of note for this clonotype: The library was designed around alpha chains, so this beta chain is a stray read whose abundance carries little weight. This chain links TRBV5-1 with TRBJ2-4; 8 bases match TRBD1. Germline trimming cut 5 bases from V and 9 bases from J; bases unmatched to any gene: 10. The CDR3 covers 14 residues. Germline CDR1 and CDR2: SGHRS and YFSETQ. The CDR3 is CASSPGQGMVIQYF. The CDR3 nucleotides read TGCGCCAGCAGTCCCGGACAGGGTATGGTCATTCAGTACTTC.

This clonotype was seen at least ten times. Because the library targeted alpha chains, this beta chain is an off-target read whose size means little. The gene calls are TRBV11-2 and TRBJ2-3, with 7 bases that match TRBD2. V lost 5 bases, J lost 5 bases, and 10 bases stayed unmatched. CDR3 length: 15 amino acids. Germline assignment: CDR1 SGHAT and CDR2 FQNNGV. CDR3 coding DNA: TGTGCCAGCAGCCATGGGGGACTAAAACGAGATACGCAGTATTTT. Translated: CASSHGGLKRDTQYF.

This clonotype occurred a few times. Within a library made for alpha chains, this beta chain is off target, and its count is uninformative. The rearrangement uses TRBV7-9 and TRBJ1-2; 7 positions match TRBD1. This CDR3 region has 14 residues. The germline gives CDR1 SEHNR, CDR2 FQNEAQ (reference sequence). After removal of 2 bases from V and 7 bases from J, the junction contained 7 bases not matched to a gene. The CDR3 sequence is CASSLNLQGGGYTF. As DNA, the CDR3 is TGTGCCAGCAGCTTAAACCTCCAGGGGGGTGGCTACACCTTC.

The table lists this clonotype with many counts. This beta chain is an off-target read within a library intended for alpha chains, so its frequency means little. The chain combines TRBV29-1 with TRBJ2-4; D not certain. The V gene lost 4 bases and the J gene lost 6 bases, with 16 bases spanning the gap. The CDR3 length is 14 residues. In germline, CDR1 is SQVTM, CDR2 ANQGSEA. The CDR3 region is CSVGGPNNLNIQYF. The CDR3 DNA is TGCAGCGTTGGAGGACCGAACAACTTAAACATTCAGTACTTC. Based on the CDR3 plus reference TRBV29-1 and TRBJ2-4, the full variable domain is SAVISQKPSRDICQRGTSLTIQCQVDSQVTMMFWYRQQPGQSLTLIATANQGSEATYESGFVIDKFPISRPNLTFSTLTVSNMSPEDSSIYLCSVGGPNNLNIQYFGAGTRLSVL.

This clonotype was observed many times. Since the library was made to target alpha chains, this beta chain is a stray read and its abundance is not meaningful. The rearrangement joins TRBV4-2 to TRBJ1-6; no clear D. The V end lost 0 bases, the J end lost 4 bases, and 13 bases lay between the germline ends. Germline CDR1 and CDR2: LGHNA and YNFKEQ. This CDR3 is 17 amino acids long. The CDR3: CASSQDRQTLYNSPLHF. The CDR3 nucleotides are TGTGCCAGCAGCCAAGATCGACAAACCCTTTATAATTCACCCCTCCACTTT.

This clonotype was observed at least ten times. Little can be read into the size of this beta chain, an off-target read in a library designed for alpha chains. The chain couples TRBV11-3 to TRBJ2-1; 11 bases are shared with TRBD2. The CDR3 totals 17 residues. V was pared by 1 base and J by 6 bases, with 8 bases of the junction left unmatched. Germline CDR1 and CDR2: SGHNT and YENEEA. In nucleotides, the CDR3 is TGTGCCAGCAGCTTAGGCTTACTAGCGGGGGAACTCAATGAGCAGTTCTTC. Its translation is CASSLGLLAGELNEQFF.